The 21 T cell receptor beta chains presented below share a single source sample, sequenced in a study of blood T cell repertoires in COVID-19. Produced via immunoSEQ multiplex PCR; TCRdb's table is partial and in-frame only. The sample has roughly 200,000 clones, approximately 81% seen once; the top ten hold 18%. Sequenced sample: peripheral blood. The receptor set was obtained from a person aged 70 to 85 with COVID-19, enrolled during active disease.

J is TRBJ1-1 and V is TRBV5-6, with D possibly being TRBD1 (5 bases). The germline V gene encodes CDR1 SGHDT and CDR2 YYEEEE. The CDR3 runs 15 residues. Between the trimmed V and J ends, which lost 5 bases and 5 bases, there was a span of 19 bases. The CDR3 spells CASSHGGGYGTEAFF. The CDR3 DNA reads as TGTGCCAGCAGTCACGGCGGGGGGTACGGAACTGAAGCTTTCTTT. Full variable domain (missing parts from reference TRBV5-6 and TRBJ1-1): DAGVTQSPTHLIKTRGQQVTLRCSPKSGHDTVSWYQQALGQGPQFIFQYYEEEERQRGNFPDRFSGHQFPNYSSELNVNALLLGDSALYLCASSHGGGYGTEAFFGQGTRLTVV.

The chain joins TRBV28 to TRBJ1-2; 8 nucleotides line up with TRBD1. The J segment lost 4 bases and the V segment lost 6 bases, leaving 7 bases of the junction unmatched. The CDR3 is made up of 14 amino acids. Germline assignment: CDR1 MDHEN and CDR2 SYDVKM. For the CDR3, the DNA is TGTGCCAGCAGCGCACCAGGGGGCGTCTATGGCTACACCTTC. This encodes CASSAPGGVYGYTF.

The gene calls are TRBV7-2 and TRBJ2-2; tentatively, D is TRBD1 (6 bases). V was pared by 5 bases and J by 4 bases, with 8 bases between. The CDR3 consists of 13 residues. The germline V gene encodes CDR1 SGHTA and CDR2 FQGNSA. The CDR3 region is CASSTGFTGELFF. The CDR3 nucleotides are TGTGCCAGCAGCACAGGGTTCACCGGGGAGCTGTTTTTT.

This clone appeared a single time. The chain carries TRBV14 and TRBJ1-2; D is unresolved. With 1 base removed from V and 2 bases from J, the gap between germline ends came to 8 bases. Germline CDR1 is SGHDN and CDR2 is FVKESK. The CDR3 is made up of 14 amino acids. The CDR3 DNA is TGTGCCAGCAGCCAAGTGGCAGGAAACTATGGCTACACCTTC. Translated: CASSQVAGNYGYTF.

The V call is TRBV18, the J call TRBJ1-1, with D perhaps matching TRBD1 (5 bases). Germline CDR1 is KGHSH and CDR2 is LQKENI. The V end was cut by 4 bases, the J end by 1 base, with 10 bases between. The CDR3 has 14 amino acids. The CDR3 is CASSRRDANTEAFF. In DNA form, the CDR3 reads TGTGCCAGCTCACGGCGGGACGCGAACACTGAAGCTTTCTTT.

The rearrangement joins TRBV18 to TRBJ2-7, with D possibly TRBD1 on 5 matching bases. The V gene's germline CDR1 is KGHSH and CDR2 LQKENI. V was cut by 3 bases and J by 6 bases, with 15 bases left in between. The CDR3 sequence is 14 residues long. The chain's CDR3 is CASSPSSQRGEQYF. The CDR3 region has the DNA TGTGCCAGCTCACCCTCGTCTCAAAGGGGCGAGCAGTACTTC.

The chain employs TRBV19 and TRBJ1-5, with D possibly being TRBD1 (6 bases). There are 14 residues in the CDR3. The germline V and J ends were trimmed by 8 bases and 6 bases, with 17 bases remaining between them. The V gene's germline CDR1 is LNHDA and CDR2 SQIVND (reference sequence). The chain's CDR3 is CASRTEPSSQPQHF. The CDR3 nucleotides are TGTGCCAGTCGGACAGAGCCATCGAGTCAGCCCCAGCATTTT. The full variable domain, its missing parts supplied by reference TRBV19 and TRBJ1-5, is DGGITQSPKYLFRKEGQNVTLSCEQNLNHDAMYWYRQDPGQGLRLIYYSQIVNDFQKGDIAEGYSVSREKKESFPLTVTSAQKNPTAFYLCASRTEPSSQPQHFGDGTRLSIL.

This chain uses TRBV5-6 with TRBJ2-7; 7 bases match TRBD1. Germline-derived CDR1 and CDR2 are SGHDT and YYEEEE. CDR3 size: 13 residues. Trimming took 4 bases from V and 6 from J; bases not matched to a gene: 7. The CDR3 sequence is CASSRGTVREQYF. DNA of the CDR3: TGTGCCAGCAGCAGAGGGACAGTGCGCGAGCAGTACTTC.

The rearrangement uses TRBV7-2 and TRBJ2-7; TRBD1 agrees at 7 bases. CDR1 and CDR2 (germline): SGHTA, FQGNSA. V lost 4 bases, J lost 3 bases, and 3 bases stayed unmatched. The CDR3 runs to 13 residues. The CDR3 reads CASSSRTGYEQYF. The CDR3 nucleotides read TGTGCCAGCAGCTCACGGACAGGCTACGAGCAGTACTTC.

Only a few counts were recorded for this clone. The rearrangement joins TRBV27 to TRBJ2-4, with a weak D call TRBD1 (6 bases). V was trimmed by 0 bases and J by 2 bases, leaving 17 bases between them. The CDR3 length is 18 residues. Germline CDR1 MNHEY, CDR2 SMNVEV (reference sequence). The CDR3 nucleotides read TGTGCCAGCAGTTTATCCGGGGTTGAGCAGGGGACCAAAAACATTCAGTACTTC. Translating it yields CASSLSGVEQGTKNIQYF.

This clone was seen a single time. V and J are TRBV11-2 and TRBJ2-3; TRBD2 agrees at 9 bases. The CDR3 extends over 16 amino acids. Germline trimming cut 2 bases from V and 4 bases from J; bases unmatched to any gene: 7. The germline CDR1 and CDR2 sequences are SGHAT and FQNNGV. CDR3 residues: CASSLILGLASDTQYF. In DNA form, the CDR3 reads TGTGCCAGCAGCTTAATTTTGGGACTAGCTTCAGATACGCAGTATTTT.

This chain joins TRBV7-9 and TRBJ1-3; D is ambiguous. The CDR3 spans 17 residues. V lost 0 bases, J lost 3 bases, and 15 bases lay in between. Germline-derived CDR1 and CDR2 are SEHNR and FQNEAQ (reference sequence). For the CDR3, the DNA is TGTGCCAGCAGCTTAGCGGTTGGGCCAGTCTTTGGAAACACCATATATTTT. It is translated as CASSLAVGPVFGNTIYF.

CDR3 loop: CASSRQTSGRYEQYF. The CDR3 DNA reads TGTGCCAGCAGCCGACAGACTAGCGGGAGATACGAGCAGTACTTC. V usage is TRBV3-1 (or the pseudogene TRBV3-2) and J usage is TRBJ2-7, with 12 bases lining up with TRBD2. The length of the CDR3 is 15 residues. J was trimmed by 4 bases and V by 4 bases; bases with no gene match: 5. Germline CDR1 LGHDT, CDR2 YNNKEL (reference sequence).

The rearrangement uses TRBV6-5 and TRBJ2-5, with D tentatively TRBD1 (5 bases). The CDR3 contains 13 residues. The ends were cut back, 6 bases at V and 3 bases at J, with 11 bases in the middle. In germline, CDR1 is MNHEY, CDR2 SVGAGI. The CDR3: CASRRRVEETQYF. The CDR3 region has the DNA TGTGCCAGCAGACGCAGGGTGGAAGAGACCCAGTACTTC.

J is TRBJ2-7 and V is TRBV6-5; D is undetermined. Per the germline V gene, CDR1 is MNHEY and CDR2 is SVGAGI. This CDR3 region has 12 residues. The V and J ends lost 2 bases and 4 bases respectively, with 6 bases between them. DNA of the CDR3: TGTGCCAGCAGTTACAATATATACGAGCAGTACTTC. Residues: CASSYNIYEQYF.

The chain links TRBV5-1 to TRBJ2-5; D gene uncertain. The V end lost 1 base, the J end lost 5 bases, and 9 bases lay between the germline ends. From germline, CDR1 is SGHRS and CDR2 YFSETQ. The CDR3 spans 13 residues. This CDR3 reads CASSLSRLETQYF. DNA for the CDR3: TGCGCCAGCAGCTTGAGCCGGTTGGAGACCCAGTACTTC.

The chain joins TRBV18 to TRBJ1-1; 7 nucleotides align to TRBD1. Germline V lookup: CDR1 KGHSH, CDR2 LQKENI. This CDR3 comprises 14 residues. V trimming: 8 bases; J trimming: 1 base; junction bases outside the gene matches: 7. The CDR3 sequence: CASAQDRANTEAFF. The CDR3 DNA follows: TGTGCCAGCGCACAAGACAGGGCGAACACTGAAGCTTTCTTT.

The V and J genes are TRBV10-3 and TRBJ2-7, with 13 positions matching TRBD2. This CDR3 spans 14 amino acids. The germline V gene has CDR1 ENHRY and CDR2 SYGVKD. The trim removed 11 bases at V and 2 bases at J, leaving 6 bases unmatched. CDR3 nucleotide sequence: TGTGCCGCCCGGGGACTAGCGGGACCCTACGAGCAGTACTTC. This gives the protein CAARGLAGPYEQYF.

This clone was seen once. This chain uses TRBV10-1 with TRBJ2-5; no clear D. The CDR3 runs 15 residues. V dropped 5 bases and J dropped 0 bases, with 13 bases sitting between them. Germline V gene lookup returns CDR1 WNHNN and CDR2 SYGVQD (reference sequence). In nucleotides, the CDR3 is TGCGCCAGCAGTAAGACGGGTCACCACCAAGAGACCCAGTACTTC. Encoded protein: CASSKTGHHQETQYF.

The chain uses TRBV2 and TRBJ2-3; 8 nucleotides match TRBD2. CDR3 length: 14 residues. V gave up 8 bases and J gave up 4 bases; unmatched junction bases: 8. Looked up from germline, CDR1 is SNHLY and CDR2 is FYNNEI. In nucleotides, the CDR3 is TGTGCCAGCTTTCGGGAGGGCCGGTCAGATACGCAGTATTTT. The encoded protein is CASFREGRSDTQYF.

The CDR3 loop is CASSLSGFSPETQYF. Here the CDR3 DNA reads TGTGCCAGCAGCTTATCCGGTTTCTCCCCAGAGACCCAGTACTTC. V gene TRBV7-3 combines with J gene TRBJ2-5; D is uncertain. Trimming stripped 2 bases from V and 4 bases from J, with 14 bases between. Germline V CDR1 and CDR2: SGHTA, FQGTGA. This CDR3 contains 15 residues.